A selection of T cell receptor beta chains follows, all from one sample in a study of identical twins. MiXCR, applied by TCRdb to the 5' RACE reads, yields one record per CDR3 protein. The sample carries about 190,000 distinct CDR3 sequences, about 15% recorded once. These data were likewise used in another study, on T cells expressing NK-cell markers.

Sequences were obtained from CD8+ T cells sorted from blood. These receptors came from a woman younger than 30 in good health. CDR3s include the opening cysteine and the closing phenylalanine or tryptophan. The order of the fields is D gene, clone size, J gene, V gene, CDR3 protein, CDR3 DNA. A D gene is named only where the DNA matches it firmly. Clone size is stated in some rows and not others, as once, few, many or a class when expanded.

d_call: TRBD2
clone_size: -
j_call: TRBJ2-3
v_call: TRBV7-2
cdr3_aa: CASSLTLRTSATDTQYF
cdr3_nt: TGTGCCAGCAGCTTAACCCTGCGGACTAGCGCAACAGATACGCAGTATTTT

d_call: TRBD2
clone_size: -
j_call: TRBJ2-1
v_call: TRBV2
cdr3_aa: CASSLKRERPYNEQFF
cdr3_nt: TGTGCCAGCAGCCTTAAGCGGGAGAGGCCCTACAATGAGCAGTTCTTC

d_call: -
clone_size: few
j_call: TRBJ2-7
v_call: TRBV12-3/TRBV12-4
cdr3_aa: CASSTLGAYEQYF
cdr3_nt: TGTGCCAGCAGTACTCTAGGGGCCTACGAGCAGTACTTC

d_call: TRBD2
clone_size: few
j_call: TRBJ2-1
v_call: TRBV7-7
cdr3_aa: CASSLGAGVYNEQFF
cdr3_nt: TGTGCTAGCAGCTTAGGTGCGGGGGTCTACAATGAGCAGTTCTTC

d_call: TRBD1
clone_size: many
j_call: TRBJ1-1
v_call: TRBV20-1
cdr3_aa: CSARVPDRGSAEAFF
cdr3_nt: TGCAGTGCTAGAGTTCCGGACAGGGGGTCAGCTGAAGCTTTCTTT

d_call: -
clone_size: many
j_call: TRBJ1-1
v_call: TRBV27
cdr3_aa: CASSLTLEYTEAFF
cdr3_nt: TGTGCCAGCAGTTTAACACTTGAGTACACTGAAGCTTTCTTT

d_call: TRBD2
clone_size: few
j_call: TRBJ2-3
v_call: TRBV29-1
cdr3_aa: CSVESSGEGDTQYF
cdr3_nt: TGCAGCGTTGAAAGTAGCGGGGAGGGGGATACGCAGTATTTT

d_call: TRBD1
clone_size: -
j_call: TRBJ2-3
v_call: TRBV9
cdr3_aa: CASSTWTGGATDTQYF
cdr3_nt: TGTGCCAGCAGCACCTGGACAGGGGGCGCGACAGATACGCAGTATTTT

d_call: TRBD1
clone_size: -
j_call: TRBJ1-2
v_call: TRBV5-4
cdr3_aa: CASRQTGTDNYGYTF
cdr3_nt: TGTGCCAGCAGGCAAACCGGGACAGACAACTATGGCTACACCTTC

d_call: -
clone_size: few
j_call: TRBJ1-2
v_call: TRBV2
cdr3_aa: CASSEVVVANYGYTF
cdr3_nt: TGTGCCAGCAGTGAAGTGGTTGTAGCTAACTATGGCTACACCTTC

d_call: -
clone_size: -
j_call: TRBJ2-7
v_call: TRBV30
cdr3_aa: CAWSVMGGSYEQYF
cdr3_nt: TGTGCCTGGAGTGTAATGGGGGGTTCCTACGAGCAGTACTTC

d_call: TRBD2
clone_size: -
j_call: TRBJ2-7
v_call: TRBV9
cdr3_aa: CASSAGGPSEQYF
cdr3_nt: TGTGCCAGCAGCGCGGGAGGGCCCTCGGAGCAGTACTTC

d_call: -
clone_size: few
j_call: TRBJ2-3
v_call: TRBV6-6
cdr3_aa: CASTAFTLDTQYF
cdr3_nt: TGTGCCAGCACCGCCTTCACGTTAGATACGCAGTATTTT

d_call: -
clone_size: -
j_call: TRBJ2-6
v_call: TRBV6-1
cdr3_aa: CASRSLYRASGANVLTF
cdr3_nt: TGTGCCAGCAGGAGCCTTTACAGGGCCTCTGGGGCCAACGTCCTGACTTTC

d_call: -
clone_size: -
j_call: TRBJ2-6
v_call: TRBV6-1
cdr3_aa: CASILAGRAPGANVLTF
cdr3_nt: TGTGCCAGCATCCTCGCGGGCAGAGCTCCTGGGGCCAACGTCCTGACTTTC

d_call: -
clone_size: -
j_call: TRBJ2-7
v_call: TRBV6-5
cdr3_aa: CASSYFDEQYF
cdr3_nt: TGTGCCAGCAGTTACTTTGACGAGCAGTACTTC

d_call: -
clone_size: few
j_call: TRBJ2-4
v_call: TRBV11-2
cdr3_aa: CASSSLGTQYF
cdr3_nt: TGTGCCAGCAGCTCGCTTGGGACTCAGTACTTC

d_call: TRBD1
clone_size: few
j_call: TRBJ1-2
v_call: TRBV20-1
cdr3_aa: CSARGETGRANYGYTF
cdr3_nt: TGCAGTGCTAGAGGCGAGACAGGGAGAGCTAACTATGGCTACACCTTC

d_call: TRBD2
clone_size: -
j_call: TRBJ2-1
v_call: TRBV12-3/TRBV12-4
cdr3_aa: CASTNGLAGYNEQFF
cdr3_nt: TGTGCCAGCACTAATGGACTAGCGGGGTACAATGAGCAGTTCTTC

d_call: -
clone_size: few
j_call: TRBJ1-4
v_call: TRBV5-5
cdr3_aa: CASSQAVSTNEKLFF
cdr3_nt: TGTGCCAGCAGCCAGGCCGTTTCAACTAATGAAAAACTGTTTTTT

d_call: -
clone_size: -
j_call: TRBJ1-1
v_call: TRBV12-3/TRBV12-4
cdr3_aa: CASSFGEGAFF
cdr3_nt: TGTGCCAGCAGTTTTGGTGAGGGGGCTTTCTTT

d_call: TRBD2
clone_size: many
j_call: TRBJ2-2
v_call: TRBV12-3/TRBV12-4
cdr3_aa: CASTNPGGFNTGELFF
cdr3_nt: TGTGCCAGCACCAACCCCGGGGGGTTTAACACCGGGGAGCTGTTTTTT

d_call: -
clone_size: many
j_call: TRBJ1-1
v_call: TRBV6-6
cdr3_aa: CASAPGTEAFF
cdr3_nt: TGTGCCAGCGCCCCGGGGACTGAAGCTTTCTTT

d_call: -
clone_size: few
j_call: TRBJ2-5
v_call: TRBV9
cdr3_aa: CASSRVIQETQYF
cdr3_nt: TGTGCCAGCAGTCGGGTAATCCAAGAGACCCAGTACTTC

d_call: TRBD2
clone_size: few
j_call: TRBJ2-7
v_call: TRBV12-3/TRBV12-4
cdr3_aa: CASGGGEYEQYF
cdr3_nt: TGTGCCAGCGGGGGAGGGGAGTACGAGCAGTACTTC

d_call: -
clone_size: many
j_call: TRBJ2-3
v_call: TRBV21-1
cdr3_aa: CASTRLASHTDTQYF
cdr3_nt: TGTGCCAGCACCAGACTAGCGTCACACACAGATACGCAGTATTTT

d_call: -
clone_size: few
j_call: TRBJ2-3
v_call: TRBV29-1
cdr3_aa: CSVEGGGYTDTQYF
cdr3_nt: TGCAGCGTTGAGGGCGGGGGCTACACAGATACGCAGTATTTT

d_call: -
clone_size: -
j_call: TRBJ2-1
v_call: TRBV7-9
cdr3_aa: CASSFHRTNNEQFF
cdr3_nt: TGTGCCAGCAGCTTTCACAGGACCAACAATGAGCAGTTCTTC

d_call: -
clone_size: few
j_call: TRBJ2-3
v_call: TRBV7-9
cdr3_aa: CASSGGVVILRTDTQYF
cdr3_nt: TGTGCCAGCAGCGGTGGGGTGGTCATCTTAAGGACAGATACGCAGTATTTT

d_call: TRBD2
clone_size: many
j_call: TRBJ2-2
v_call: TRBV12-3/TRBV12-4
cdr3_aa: CASSPTLAGGNTGELFF
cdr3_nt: TGTGCCAGCAGTCCAACACTAGCGGGAGGCAACACCGGGGAGCTGTTTTTT

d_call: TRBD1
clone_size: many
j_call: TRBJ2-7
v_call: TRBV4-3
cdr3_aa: CASSQGTATEQYF
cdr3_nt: TGCGCCAGCAGCCAGGGGACAGCGACCGAGCAGTACTTC

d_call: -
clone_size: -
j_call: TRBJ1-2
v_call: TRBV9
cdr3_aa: CASTGGGSSYGYTF
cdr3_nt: TGTGCCAGCACCGGAGGAGGCTCAAGCTATGGCTACACCTTC

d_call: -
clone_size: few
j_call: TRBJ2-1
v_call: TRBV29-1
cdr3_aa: CSVDGGAGNEQFF
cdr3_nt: TGCAGCGTTGATGGTGGGGCTGGTAATGAGCAGTTCTTC

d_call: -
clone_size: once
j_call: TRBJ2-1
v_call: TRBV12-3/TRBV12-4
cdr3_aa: CAIQVSGNEQFF
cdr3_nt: TGTGCCATTCAAGTCTCGGGGAATGAGCAGTTCTTC

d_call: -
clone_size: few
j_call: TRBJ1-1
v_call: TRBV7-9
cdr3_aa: CASTHALGNTEAFF
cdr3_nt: TGTGCCAGCACCCACGCGTTGGGAAACACTGAAGCTTTCTTT

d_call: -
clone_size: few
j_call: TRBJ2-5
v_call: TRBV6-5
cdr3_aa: CASSYEGETQYF
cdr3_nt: TGTGCCAGCAGTTACGAGGGGGAGACCCAGTACTTC

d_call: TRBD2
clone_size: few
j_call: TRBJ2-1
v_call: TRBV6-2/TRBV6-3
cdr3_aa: CASSTGTSLFF
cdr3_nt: TGTGCCAGCAGCACCGGGACTAGCCTGTTCTTC

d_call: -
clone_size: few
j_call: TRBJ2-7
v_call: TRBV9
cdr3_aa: CASSDDISYEQYF
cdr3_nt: TGTGCCAGCAGCGACGACATCTCCTACGAGCAGTACTTC

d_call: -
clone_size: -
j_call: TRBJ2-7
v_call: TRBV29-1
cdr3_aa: CSVLYEQYF
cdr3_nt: TGCAGCGTCTTATACGAGCAGTACTTC

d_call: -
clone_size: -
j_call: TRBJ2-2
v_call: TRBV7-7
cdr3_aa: CASSLFGRTDDPAYTGELFF
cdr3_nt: TGTGCTAGCAGCTTATTTGGTCGGACGGACGACCCGGCTTACACCGGGGAGCTGTTTTTT

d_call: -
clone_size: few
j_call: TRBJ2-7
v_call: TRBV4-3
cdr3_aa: CASSQDDSSYEQYF
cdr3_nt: TGCGCCAGCAGCCAAGATGACAGCTCCTACGAGCAGTACTTC

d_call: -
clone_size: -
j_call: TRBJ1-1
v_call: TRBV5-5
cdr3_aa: CASSLRPQKDTEAFF
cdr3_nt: TGTGCCAGCAGCTTGAGACCACAGAAAGACACTGAAGCTTTCTTT

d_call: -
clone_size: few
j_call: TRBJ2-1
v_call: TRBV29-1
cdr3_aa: CSVEPYNEQFF
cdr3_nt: TGCAGCGTGGAACCCTACAATGAGCAGTTCTTC

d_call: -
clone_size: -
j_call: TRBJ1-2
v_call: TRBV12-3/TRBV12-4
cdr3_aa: CASGTAGLNGYTF
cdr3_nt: TGTGCCAGCGGAACGGCGGGTTTGAATGGCTACACCTTC

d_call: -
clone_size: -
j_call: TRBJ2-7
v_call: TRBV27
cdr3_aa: CASSLKGRREQYF
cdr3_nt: TGTGCCAGCAGTTTAAAGGGGCGGAGAGAGCAGTACTTC

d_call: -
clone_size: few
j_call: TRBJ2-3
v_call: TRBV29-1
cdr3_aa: CSVETGGRSGTDTQYF
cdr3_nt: TGCAGCGTTGAAACCGGTGGCAGAAGCGGCACAGATACGCAGTATTTT

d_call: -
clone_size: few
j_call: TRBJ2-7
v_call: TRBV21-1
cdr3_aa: CASSKEGLARNSPGGEQYF
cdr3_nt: TGTGCCAGCAGCAAAGAGGGGTTGGCTAGGAATAGTCCCGGGGGCGAGCAGTACTTC

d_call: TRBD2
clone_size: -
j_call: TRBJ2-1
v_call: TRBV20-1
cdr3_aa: CSARASGAEQFF
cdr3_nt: TGCAGTGCTAGAGCTAGCGGGGCAGAGCAGTTCTTC

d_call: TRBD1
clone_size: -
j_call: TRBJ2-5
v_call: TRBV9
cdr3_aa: CASSVEAGGLETQYF
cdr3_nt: TGTGCCAGCAGCGTAGAGGCAGGGGGCTTGGAGACCCAGTACTTC

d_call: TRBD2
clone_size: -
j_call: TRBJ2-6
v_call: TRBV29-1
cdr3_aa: CSVPGEGGGANVLTF
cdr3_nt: TGCAGCGTCCCGGGGGAGGGCGGTGGGGCCAACGTCCTGACTTTC

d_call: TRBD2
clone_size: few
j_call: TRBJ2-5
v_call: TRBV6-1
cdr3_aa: CASSGTGLAVLSQETQYF
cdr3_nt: TGTGCCAGCAGTGGTACCGGTCTAGCGGTCCTTTCCCAAGAGACCCAGTACTTC

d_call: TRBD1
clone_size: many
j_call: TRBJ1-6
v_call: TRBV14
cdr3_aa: CASSLTGGGRSPLHF
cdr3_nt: TGTGCCAGCAGCCTCACAGGGGGCGGCAGGTCACCCCTCCACTTT

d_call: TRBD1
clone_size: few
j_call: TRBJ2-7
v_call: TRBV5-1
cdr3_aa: CASSFVQGADYEQYF
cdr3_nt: TGCGCCAGCAGCTTCGTACAGGGGGCTGACTACGAGCAGTACTTC

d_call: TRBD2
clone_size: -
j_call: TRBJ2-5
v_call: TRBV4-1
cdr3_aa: CASSLLGTSGRAVQETQYF
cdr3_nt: TGCGCCAGCAGCCTTTTAGGCACTAGCGGGAGGGCCGTCCAAGAGACCCAGTACTTC

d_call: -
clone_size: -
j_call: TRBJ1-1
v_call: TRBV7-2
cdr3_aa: CASSFTEAFF
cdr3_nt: TGTGCCAGCTCCTTCACTGAAGCTTTCTTT

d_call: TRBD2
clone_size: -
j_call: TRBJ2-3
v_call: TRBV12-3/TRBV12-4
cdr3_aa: CASGASGGGGTDTQYF
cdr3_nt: TGTGCCAGCGGGGCTAGCGGGGGGGGAGGCACAGATACGCAGTATTTT